This T cell receptor (beta chain) was recovered during a study of blood T cell repertoires in COVID-19. Profiled with immunoSEQ multiplex PCR; TCRdb holds only in-frame clones, not every one. This sample carries 200,000 to 250,000 clones, over 80% of them seen once, and the ten largest clones take 10%. CDR3 length: 13 residues. CDR1 and CDR2 from the germline V gene are SEHNR and FQNEAQ (reference sequence). V was pared by 5 bases and J by 5 bases, with 4 bases of the junction left unmatched. Input material: PBMCs or T cells enriched from blood (not recorded which). The origin of this receptor is a man younger than 35 with acute COVID-19. The V and J genes are TRBV7-9 and TRBJ1-1; the match to TRBD1 covers 8 bases. The CDR3: CASSGQGQTEAFF. The DNA for the CDR3 is TGTGCCAGCAGCGGACAGGGTCAGACTGAAGCTTTCTTT.